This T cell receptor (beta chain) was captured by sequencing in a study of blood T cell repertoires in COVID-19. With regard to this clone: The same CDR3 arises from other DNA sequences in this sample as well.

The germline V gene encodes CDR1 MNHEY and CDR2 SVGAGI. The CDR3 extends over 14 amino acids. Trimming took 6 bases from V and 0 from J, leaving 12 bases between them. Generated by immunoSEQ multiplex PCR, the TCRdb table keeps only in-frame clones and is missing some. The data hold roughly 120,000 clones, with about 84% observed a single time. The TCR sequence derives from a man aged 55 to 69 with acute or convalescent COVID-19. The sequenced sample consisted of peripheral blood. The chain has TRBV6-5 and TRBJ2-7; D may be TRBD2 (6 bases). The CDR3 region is CASSRLGSSYEQYF. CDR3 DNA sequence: TGTGCCAGCAGCCGACTAGGATCCTCCTACGAGCAGTACTTC.